This TCR beta chain was retrieved from a study of blood T cell repertoires in COVID-19. Study in general: Whether acute or convalescent, the COVID-19 samples came from the United States, Italy and Spain. Nucleic acid was either cDNA or gDNA, and it came from T cells, B-cell-depleted T cells, or PBMCs.

Assay: immunoSEQ multiplex PCR; the TCRdb copy retains only in-frame clones and omits some. The top ten clones hold roughly 3.1% of a sample with tens of thousands of clones, 70% to 90% of them seen once. Seattle's cohort entered during active infection and was followed longitudinally. This CDR3 has 14 amino acids. Between the trimmed V and J ends, which lost 4 bases and 4 bases, there was a span of 14 bases. CDR1 is SQVTM and CDR2 is ANQGSEA in the germline V gene. The V call is TRBV29-1, the J call TRBJ1-3; possibly TRBD1 for D (6 bases). The sequence was obtained from a woman aged 45-60 years with COVID-19, enrolled during active disease. Input material: peripheral blood. Here the CDR3 DNA reads TGCAGCGTTGGGTTGGGGACATCAGGAAACACCATATATTTT. This gives the protein CSVGLGTSGNTIYF. The full variable domain, rest sourced from reference TRBV29-1 and TRBJ1-3, is SAVISQKPSRDICQRGTSLTIQCQVDSQVTMMFWYRQQPGQSLTLIATANQGSEATYESGFVIDKFPISRPNLTFSTLTVSNMSPEDSSIYLCSVGLGTSGNTIYFGEGSWLTVV.